This T cell receptor beta chain was identified in a study of T cells in Graves' hyperthyroidism and ophthalmopathy. The overall study: Any treatment followed the collection of peripheral blood at initial diagnosis.

V was shortened by 7 bases and J by 4 bases, with 17 bases between the two germline ends. The CDR3 has 14 residues. Germline loops: CDR1 MNHEY, CDR2 SMNVEV (reference sequence). Regions amplified from RNA transcripts were the TCR beta CDR3 regions. Carried out on the TCR CDR3, a first-round RT-PCR used the HTBI primer set. A single record per CDR3 protein comes from TCRdb applying MiXCR to the multiplex PCR reads. The top ten hold 10% to 12% of the sample, which has about 520,000 distinct CDR3 sequences, around a quarter seen once. Ophthalmopathy patients had moderate-to-severe active disease, CAS ≥3, NOSPECS ≥4, and disease duration under 3 months.

The receptor was isolated from a woman aged 25 to 39 with Graves' ophthalmopathy. Sequencing used blood. The chain is built from TRBV27 and TRBJ2-7; perhaps TRBD2 as D (7 bases). In DNA form, the CDR3 reads TGTGCCAGCACCCTGGGGGGGCCTCCTTACGAGCAGTACTTC. It specifies CASTLGGPPYEQYF.